This T cell receptor beta chain stems from a study of blood T cell repertoires in COVID-19. As for the study in general: Samples of COVID-19 (acute and convalescent) were obtained from the United States, Italy and Spain. The analysed material was cDNA or gDNA that came from T cells, B-cell-depleted T cells, or PBMCs.

Authors' data handling: Reference gene primer amplification yielded estimated nucleated cell counts. Only in-frame clones appear in the TCRdb table, and some are missing; sequencing was by immunoSEQ multiplex PCR. That table supplies the V and J calls and clone size; D and trimming were determined from the DNA. Found here are around 120,000 clones, more than 60% of them singletons; the top ten hold 2% to 2.5%. Trimming pared 3 bases from V and 6 bases from J, leaving 6 bases between. There are 12 residues in the CDR3. CDR1 is SGDLS, CDR2 YYNGEE, per germline. This chain connects TRBV9 to TRBJ1-4; D is undetermined. The sequence derives from a woman in her seventies with acute or convalescent COVID-19. Sequenced input: peripheral blood. This chain's CDR3 is CASSGADEKLFF. Written as DNA, the CDR3 is TGTGCCAGCAGCGGAGCCGATGAAAAACTGTTTTTT.